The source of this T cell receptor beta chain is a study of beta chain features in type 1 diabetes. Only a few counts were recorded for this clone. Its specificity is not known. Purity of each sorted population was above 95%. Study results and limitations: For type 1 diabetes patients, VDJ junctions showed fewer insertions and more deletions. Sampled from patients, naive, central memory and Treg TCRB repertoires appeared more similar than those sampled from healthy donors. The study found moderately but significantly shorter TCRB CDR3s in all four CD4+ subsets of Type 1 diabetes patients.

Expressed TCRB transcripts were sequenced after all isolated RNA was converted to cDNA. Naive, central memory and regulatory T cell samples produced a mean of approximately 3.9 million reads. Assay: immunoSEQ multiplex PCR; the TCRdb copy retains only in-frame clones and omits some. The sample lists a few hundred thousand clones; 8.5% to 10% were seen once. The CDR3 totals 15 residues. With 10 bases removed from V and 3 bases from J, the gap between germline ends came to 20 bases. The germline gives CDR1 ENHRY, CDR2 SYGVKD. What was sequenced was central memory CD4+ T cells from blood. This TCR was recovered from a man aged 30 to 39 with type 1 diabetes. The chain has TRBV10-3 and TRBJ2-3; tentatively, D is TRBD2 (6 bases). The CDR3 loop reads CASRPGGRGTDTQYF. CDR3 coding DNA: TGTGCCAGCCGCCCCGGAGGGAGAGGGACAGATACGCAGTATTTT.